Listed here is a single TCR beta chain. Its matching antigen is unknown. The data are from a study of cytomegalovirus exposure and HLA in healthy donors. Findings of the study overall: Through in vitro validation, three CMV-associated chains were shown to be specific for CMV antigens.

V gave up 5 bases and J gave up 1 base; unmatched junction bases: 1. The CDR3 consists of 13 residues. The germline gives CDR1 GTSNPN, CDR2 SVGIG (reference sequence). Clones were sequenced by immunoSEQ multiplex PCR, and TCRdb holds only the in-frame ones, with some missing. The table shows some 68,000 clones, with around 97% occurring only once. The sample taken for sequencing was PBMCs. The rearrangement uses TRBV30 and TRBJ2-5, with TRBD1 matching 10 bases. This receptor was obtained from a man aged 18 to 29 in good health and CMV-seronegative. CDR3 sequence: CAWRDRGQETQYF. DNA for the CDR3: TGTGCCTGGCGGGACAGGGGCCAAGAGACCCAGTACTTC.